The rows below give T cell receptor beta chains drawn from one sample of a study of OX40 agonist ivuxolimab in advanced cancers. Data came from immunoSEQ multiplex PCR; TCRdb stores just in-frame clones and leaves some out. The profile covers 15,000 to 20,000 clones, with approximately 85% appearing a single time and 25% to 30% taken by the ten largest. This specimen consisted of CD4+ or CD8+ T cells sorted from blood, obtained in a trial of the OX40 agonist ivuxolimab. Receptors were obtained from an adult with an advanced solid tumor such as melanoma, head and neck, liver or kidney cancer. CDR3s include the opening cysteine and the closing phenylalanine or tryptophan. The D gene is left open where the match is weak. Clone size is not always given. Where it is, it says once, few, many or a class for expanded clones.

v_call: TRBV6-1
j_call: TRBJ2-7
d_call: -
clone_size: -
cdr3_aa: CASSSTYEQYF
cdr3_nt: TGTGCCAGCAGTTCCACCTACGAGCAGTACTTC

v_call: TRBV19
j_call: TRBJ2-1
d_call: -
clone_size: -
cdr3_aa: CASSPGNSYNEQFF
cdr3_nt: TGTGCCAGTAGTCCGGGAAACTCCTACAATGAGCAGTTCTTC

v_call: TRBV4-2
j_call: TRBJ1-1
d_call: TRBD1
clone_size: -
cdr3_aa: CASSQVGQAEAFF
cdr3_nt: TGTGCCAGCAGCCAAGTGGGACAGGCTGAAGCTTTCTTT

v_call: TRBV10-3
j_call: TRBJ1-4
d_call: TRBD1
clone_size: once
cdr3_aa: CAISSTGVNEKLFF
cdr3_nt: TGTGCCATCAGTTCCACAGGGGTTAATGAAAAACTGTTTTTT

v_call: TRBV28
j_call: TRBJ2-7
d_call: -
clone_size: once
cdr3_aa: CASSLLAFYEQYF
cdr3_nt: TGTGCCAGCAGTTTACTAGCTTTTTATGAGCAGTACTTC

v_call: TRBV6-1
j_call: TRBJ2-7
d_call: -
clone_size: -
cdr3_aa: CASKSPSYEQYF
cdr3_nt: TGTGCCAGCAAGAGCCCTTCCTACGAGCAGTACTTC

v_call: TRBV19
j_call: TRBJ1-1
d_call: -
clone_size: -
cdr3_aa: CAVVPPGRGRTEAFF
cdr3_nt: TGTGCCGTAGTGCCCCCGGGCCGGGGGCGGACTGAAGCTTTCTTT

v_call: TRBV7-9
j_call: TRBJ1-1
d_call: -
clone_size: many
cdr3_aa: CASSFFDWNTEAFF
cdr3_nt: TGTGCCAGCAGCTTTTTCGACTGGAACACTGAAGCTTTCTTT

v_call: TRBV27
j_call: TRBJ2-1
d_call: -
clone_size: -
cdr3_aa: CASVSGGNEQFF
cdr3_nt: TGTGCCAGCGTAAGCGGAGGCAATGAGCAGTTCTTC

v_call: TRBV28
j_call: TRBJ2-5
d_call: -
clone_size: -
cdr3_aa: CASSFSRLEVETQYF
cdr3_nt: TGTGCCAGCAGTTTCAGTCGTCTAGAAGTCGAGACCCAGTACTTC

v_call: TRBV6-5
j_call: TRBJ1-1
d_call: -
clone_size: -
cdr3_aa: CASSYSFGTEAFF
cdr3_nt: TGTGCCAGCAGTTACTCATTCGGGACTGAAGCTTTCTTT

v_call: TRBV7-8
j_call: TRBJ2-5
d_call: TRBD2
clone_size: medium-sized
cdr3_aa: CASSYSSLRGMAGGETQYF
cdr3_nt: TGTGCCAGCAGCTACTCCTCTTTGCGTGGTATGGCGGGAGGAGAGACCCAGTACTTC

v_call: TRBV11-3
j_call: TRBJ1-1
d_call: -
clone_size: once
cdr3_aa: CASSLFWGGRTEAFF
cdr3_nt: TGTGCCAGCAGCTTATTCTGGGGTGGGAGAACTGAAGCTTTCTTT

v_call: TRBV28
j_call: TRBJ1-5
d_call: -
clone_size: -
cdr3_aa: CASSFSPDNQPQHF
cdr3_nt: TGTGCCAGCAGTTTCTCCCCAGACAATCAGCCCCAGCATTTT

v_call: TRBV7-9
j_call: TRBJ2-5
d_call: -
clone_size: -
cdr3_aa: CASSLGGGTQYF
cdr3_nt: TGTGCCAGCAGCTTAGGCGGAGGGACCCAGTACTTC

v_call: TRBV5-4
j_call: TRBJ1-3
d_call: -
clone_size: few
cdr3_aa: CASSRTLGNTIYF
cdr3_nt: TGTGCCAGCAGCCGGACCCTTGGAAACACCATATATTTT

v_call: TRBV6-1
j_call: TRBJ2-1
d_call: TRBD1
clone_size: -
cdr3_aa: CASSLTGFYNEQFF
cdr3_nt: TGTGCCAGCAGCTTGACAGGGTTCTACAATGAGCAGTTCTTC

v_call: TRBV28
j_call: TRBJ2-7
d_call: TRBD1
clone_size: -
cdr3_aa: CASSWTGNDHEQYF
cdr3_nt: TGTGCCAGCAGCTGGACAGGGAACGACCACGAGCAGTACTTC

v_call: TRBV5-4
j_call: TRBJ2-7
d_call: -
clone_size: few
cdr3_aa: CASSLRDAEYEQYF
cdr3_nt: TGTGCCAGCAGCTTAAGGGACGCCGAATACGAGCAGTACTTC

v_call: TRBV5-4
j_call: TRBJ2-1
d_call: TRBD1
clone_size: once
cdr3_aa: CASSLRQGPMGSYNEQFF
cdr3_nt: TGTGCCAGCAGCTTGCGACAGGGGCCGATGGGCTCCTACAATGAGCAGTTCTTC

v_call: TRBV5-1
j_call: TRBJ2-5
d_call: -
clone_size: once
cdr3_aa: CASSLGVVQETQYF
cdr3_nt: TGCGCCAGCAGCTTGGGGGTGGTCCAAGAGACCCAGTACTTC

v_call: TRBV19
j_call: TRBJ1-1
d_call: -
clone_size: -
cdr3_aa: CASSITGGGTEAFF
cdr3_nt: TGTGCCAGTAGTATTACCGGGGGGGGAACTGAAGCTTTCTTT

v_call: TRBV7-7
j_call: TRBJ2-1
d_call: TRBD1
clone_size: -
cdr3_aa: CASSPNRGPSYNEQFF
cdr3_nt: TGTGCTAGCAGTCCCAACAGGGGCCCGTCCTACAATGAGCAGTTCTTC

v_call: TRBV27
j_call: TRBJ1-1
d_call: -
clone_size: -
cdr3_aa: CASSLVGGSVEAFF
cdr3_nt: TGTGCCAGCAGTTTGGTTGGGGGTTCGGTTGAAGCTTTCTTT

v_call: TRBV6-5
j_call: TRBJ2-1
d_call: -
clone_size: once
cdr3_aa: CASGPSAHNEQFF
cdr3_nt: TGTGCCAGCGGCCCTAGCGCCCACAATGAGCAGTTCTTC

v_call: TRBV14
j_call: TRBJ1-6
d_call: -
clone_size: -
cdr3_aa: CASSQVESSYNSPLHF
cdr3_nt: TGTGCCAGCAGCCAAGTGGAGAGCTCCTATAATTCACCCCTCCACTTT

v_call: TRBV7-9
j_call: TRBJ1-2
d_call: -
clone_size: -
cdr3_aa: CASSSGGADYGYTF
cdr3_nt: TGTGCCAGCAGCTCGGGTGGTGCGGACTATGGCTACACCTTC

v_call: TRBV14
j_call: TRBJ2-2
d_call: -
clone_size: -
cdr3_aa: CASSQDHPRTADLHRGAVF
cdr3_nt: TGTGCCAGCAGCCAAGATCACCCCCGGACAGCCGATTTACACCGGGGAGCTGTTTTT

v_call: TRBV13
j_call: TRBJ2-7
d_call: -
clone_size: -
cdr3_aa: CASSSGPFYEQYF
cdr3_nt: TGTGCCAGCAGCTCCGGCCCTTTCTACGAGCAGTACTTC

v_call: TRBV4-1
j_call: TRBJ2-1
d_call: -
clone_size: -
cdr3_aa: CASSQVYGTTYNEQFF
cdr3_nt: TGCGCCAGCAGCCAAGTTTATGGGACAACTTACAATGAGCAGTTCTTC

v_call: TRBV9
j_call: TRBJ2-2
d_call: TRBD1
clone_size: -
cdr3_aa: CASSVPTDRANAGELFF
cdr3_nt: TGTGCCAGCAGCGTACCTACTGACAGGGCGAATGCCGGGGAGCTGTTTTTT

v_call: TRBV7-8
j_call: TRBJ1-1
d_call: -
clone_size: -
cdr3_aa: CASSLGGARSEAFF
cdr3_nt: TGTGCCAGCAGCCTGGGGGGGGCGCGGTCTGAAGCTTTCTTT

v_call: TRBV9
j_call: TRBJ2-1
d_call: -
clone_size: -
cdr3_aa: CASSVGGLSYNEQFF
cdr3_nt: TGTGCCAGCAGCGTAGGAGGGTTATCCTACAATGAGCAGTTCTTC

v_call: TRBV9
j_call: TRBJ2-5
d_call: -
clone_size: -
cdr3_aa: CASSVGVRQETQYF
cdr3_nt: TGTGCCAGCAGCGTAGGTGTCAGACAAGAGACCCAGTACTTC

v_call: TRBV7-9
j_call: TRBJ2-7
d_call: -
clone_size: -
cdr3_aa: CASSPTGYEQYF
cdr3_nt: TGTGCCAGCAGCCCAACAGGCTACGAGCAGTACTTC

v_call: TRBV28
j_call: TRBJ2-6
d_call: -
clone_size: -
cdr3_aa: CASSSGTSWIGGANVLTF
cdr3_nt: TGTGCCAGCAGTTCAGGGACTTCCTGGATAGGTGGGGCCAACGTCCTGACTTTC

v_call: TRBV10-1
j_call: TRBJ2-1
d_call: TRBD2
clone_size: -
cdr3_aa: CATKIHTGGLFLYNEQFF
cdr3_nt: TGCGCCACAAAAATTCATACGGGAGGCCTTTTCCTTTACAATGAGCAGTTCTTC

v_call: TRBV28
j_call: TRBJ2-1
d_call: TRBD1
clone_size: -
cdr3_aa: CASSWPETGWSSYNEQFF
cdr3_nt: TGTGCCAGCAGTTGGCCGGAGACAGGGTGGAGCTCCTACAATGAGCAGTTCTTC

v_call: TRBV5-1
j_call: TRBJ2-7
d_call: TRBD2
clone_size: -
cdr3_aa: CASSLVGSGSGFYEQYF
cdr3_nt: TGCGCCAGCAGCTTGGTGGGCAGCGGGAGCGGGTTCTACGAGCAGTACTTC

v_call: TRBV4-2
j_call: TRBJ2-7
d_call: TRBD1
clone_size: -
cdr3_aa: CASSLWSGQSPYEQYF
cdr3_nt: TGTGCCAGCAGCCTCTGGTCGGGACAGTCCCCCTACGAGCAGTACTTC